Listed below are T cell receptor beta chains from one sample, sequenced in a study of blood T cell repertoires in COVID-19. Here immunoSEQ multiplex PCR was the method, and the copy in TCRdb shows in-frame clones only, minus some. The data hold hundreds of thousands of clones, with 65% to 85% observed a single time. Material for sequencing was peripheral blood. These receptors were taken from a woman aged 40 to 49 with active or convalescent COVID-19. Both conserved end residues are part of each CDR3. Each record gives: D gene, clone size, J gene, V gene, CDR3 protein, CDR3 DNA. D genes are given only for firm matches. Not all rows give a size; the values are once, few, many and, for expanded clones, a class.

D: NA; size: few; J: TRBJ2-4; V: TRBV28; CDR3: CASSLSGYIQYF; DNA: TGTGCCAGCAGTTTATCAGGGTACATTCAGTACTTC
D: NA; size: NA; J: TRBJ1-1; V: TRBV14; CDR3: CASSQDLGLNTEAFF; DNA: TGTGCCAGCAGCCAAGATCTGGGCTTGAACACTGAAGCTTTCTTT
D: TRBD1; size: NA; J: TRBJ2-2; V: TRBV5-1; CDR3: CASSLALGTGIAGELFF; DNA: TGCGCCAGCAGCTTGGCCCTCGGGACAGGCATCGCCGGGGAGCTGTTTTTT
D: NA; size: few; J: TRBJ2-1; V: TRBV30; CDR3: CAWRRSNEQFF; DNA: TGTGCCTGGCGACGGAGCAATGAGCAGTTCTTC
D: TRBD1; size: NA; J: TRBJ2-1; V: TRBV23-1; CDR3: CASSHIRDRGLRKSYNEQFF; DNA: TGCGCCAGCAGTCACATCCGGGACAGGGGTTTGAGAAAGTCCTACAATGAGCAGTTCTTC
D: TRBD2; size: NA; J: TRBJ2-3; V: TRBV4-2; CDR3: CASSQGLAPSTDTQYF; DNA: TGTGCCAGCAGCCAAGGACTAGCGCCAAGCACAGATACGCAGTATTTT
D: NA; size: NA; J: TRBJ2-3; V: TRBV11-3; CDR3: CASSRGGVTDTQYF; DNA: TGTGCCAGCAGTCGAGGAGGGGTAACAGATACGCAGTATTTT
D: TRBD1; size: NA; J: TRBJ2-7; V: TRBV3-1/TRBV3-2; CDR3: CASSRGTGGNEQYF; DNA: TGTGCCAGCAGCCGCGGGACAGGGGGGAACGAGCAGTACTTC
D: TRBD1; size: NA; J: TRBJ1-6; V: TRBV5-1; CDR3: CASSPLMGQGASPLHF; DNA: TGCGCCAGCAGCCCTCTGATGGGACAGGGGGCTTCACCCCTCCACTTT
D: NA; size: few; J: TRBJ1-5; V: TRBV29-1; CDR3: CSVVTGRGDQPQHF; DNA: TGCAGCGTTGTTACAGGGAGAGGGGATCAGCCCCAGCATTTT
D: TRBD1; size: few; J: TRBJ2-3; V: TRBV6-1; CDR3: CASSEELGTGSRDTQYF; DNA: TGTGCCAGCAGTGAAGAGCTTGGGACAGGGAGCAGAGATACGCAGTATTTT
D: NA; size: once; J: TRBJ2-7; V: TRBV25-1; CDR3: CASSTGYEQYF; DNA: TGTGCCAGCAGTACGGGCTACGAGCAGTACTTC
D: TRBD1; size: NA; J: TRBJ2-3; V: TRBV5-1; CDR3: CASSLGLGQGQLSKQTDTQYF; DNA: TGCGCCAGCAGCTTGGGATTGGGACAGGGGCAACTCTCCAAACAAACAGATACGCAGTATTTT
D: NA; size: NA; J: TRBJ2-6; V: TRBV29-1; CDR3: CSVYLRAGANVLTF; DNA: TGCAGCGTCTACTTGCGGGCTGGGGCCAACGTCCTGACTTTC
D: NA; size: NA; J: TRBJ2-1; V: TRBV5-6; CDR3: CASSLGVGQTINNEQFF; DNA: TGTGCCAGCAGCTTGGGAGTGGGGCAGACCATAAACAATGAGCAGTTCTTC
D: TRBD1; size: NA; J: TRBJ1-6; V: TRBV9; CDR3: CASSVDGTGYNSPLHF; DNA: TGTGCCAGCAGCGTAGATGGGACAGGATATAATTCACCCCTCCACTTT
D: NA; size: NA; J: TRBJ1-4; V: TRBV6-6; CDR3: CASSFRGFTNEKLFF; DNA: TGTGCCAGCAGTTTCCGGGGTTTTACTAATGAAAAACTGTTTTTT
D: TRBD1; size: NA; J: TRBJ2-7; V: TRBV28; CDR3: CASSRQGSSYEQYF; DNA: TGTGCCAGCAGTCGACAGGGGAGCTCCTACGAGCAGTACTTC
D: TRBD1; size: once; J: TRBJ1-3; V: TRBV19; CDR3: CASSRDRENGNTIYF; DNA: TGTGCCAGTAGTAGGGACAGAGAAAATGGAAACACCATATATTTT
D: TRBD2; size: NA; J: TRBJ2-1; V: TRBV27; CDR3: CASSLLTAGGPYNEQFF; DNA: TGTGCCAGCAGTTTATTAACGGCGGGGGGGCCCTACAATGAGCAGTTCTTC
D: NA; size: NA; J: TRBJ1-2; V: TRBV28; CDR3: CASTQAGRNYGYTF; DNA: TGTGCCAGCACCCAGGCGGGGAGAAACTACGGCTACACCTTC
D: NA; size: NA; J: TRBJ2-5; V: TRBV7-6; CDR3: CASSPQIAVETQYF; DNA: TGTGCCAGCAGCCCCCAGATAGCGGTGGAGACCCAGTACTTC
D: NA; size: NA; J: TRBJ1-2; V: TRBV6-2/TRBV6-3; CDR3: CASSYSNFGGVNYGYTF; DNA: TGTGCCAGCAGTTACTCGAATTTCGGGGGTGTGAACTATGGCTACACCTTC
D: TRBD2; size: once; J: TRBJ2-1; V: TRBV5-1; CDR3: CASSVSGTRPLNEQFF; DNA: TGCGCCAGCAGCGTGTCCGGGACTAGACCTCTCAATGAGCAGTTCTTC
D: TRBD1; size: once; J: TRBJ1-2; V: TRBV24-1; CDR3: CATSGQGGGYTF; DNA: TGTGCCACCAGTGGACAGGGCGGTGGCTACACCTTC
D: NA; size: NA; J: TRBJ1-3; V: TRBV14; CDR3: CASSQTSHRSGNTIYF; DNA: TGTGCCAGCAGCCAAACGAGCCACCGGTCTGGAAACACCATATATTTT
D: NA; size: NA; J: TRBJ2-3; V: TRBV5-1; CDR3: CASSRQEGTQYF; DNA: TGCGCCAGCAGCCGACAGGAAGGTACGCAGTATTTT